Below, 22 T cell receptor beta chains from the same sample are listed, as sequenced in a study of blood T cell repertoires in COVID-19. TCRdb's copy holds only in-frame clones and misses some; the assay was immunoSEQ multiplex PCR. The sample lists under 50,000 clones; 65% to 85% were seen once. Source material: peripheral blood. The receptors were gathered from a man aged 45 to 65 with active COVID-19.

This clone was found a few times. The genes are TRBV12-5 and TRBJ1-1, with D tentatively TRBD1 (6 bases). Germline loops: CDR1 LGHNT, CDR2 FRNRAP. The CDR3 is made up of 12 amino acids. The V and J ends lost 1 base and 8 bases respectively, with 8 bases between them. CDR3 protein: CASGLGQAEAFF. The CDR3 DNA follows: TGTGCTAGTGGTTTGGGACAGGCAGAAGCTTTCTTT.

V usage is TRBV28 and J usage is TRBJ2-3; D is undetermined. V shed 6 bases and J shed 5 bases, with 9 bases lying between them. Germline V CDR1 and CDR2: MDHEN, SYDVKM. CDR3 length: 12 amino acids. The CDR3 loop reads CASSFVVDTQYF. The CDR3 DNA follows: TGTGCCAGCAGCTTTGTAGTAGATACGCAGTATTTT.

This clone was seen once. The genes are TRBV18 and TRBJ2-2; tentatively, D is TRBD2 (5 bases). Trimming took off 2 bases at V and 5 bases at J, with 12 bases between the two ends. Germline V gene sequence: CDR1 KGHSH, CDR2 LQKENI. The CDR3 sequence is 15 residues long. CDR3 DNA sequence: TGTGCCAGCTCACCAGGACTCCCAGTTACCGGGGAGCTGTTTTTT. Protein product: CASSPGLPVTGELFF.

This chain joins TRBV19 and TRBJ1-3; D call uncertain. Germline assignment: CDR1 LNHDA and CDR2 SQIVND (reference sequence). Trimming removed 5 bases at V and 0 bases at J, with 5 bases between. The CDR3 is 13 amino acids. The CDR3 spells CASSYNSGNTIYF. CDR3 coding DNA: TGTGCCAGTAGTTACAACTCTGGAAACACCATATATTTT.

The chain uses TRBV5-1 and TRBJ2-7; D is possibly TRBD2 (5 bases). Looked up from germline, CDR1 is SGHRS and CDR2 is YFSETQ. The CDR3 has 14 amino acids. The germline V and J ends were trimmed by 0 bases and 0 bases, with 7 bases remaining between them. The CDR3 bases are TGCGCCAGCAGCTTGGCGGGGAGCTCCTACGAGCAGTACTTC. Amino acid sequence: CASSLAGSSYEQYF.

The rearrangement links TRBV10-3 to TRBJ2-1, with a tentative D call TRBD2 (6 bases). CDR1 and CDR2 (germline): ENHRY, SYGVKD. This CDR3 is 13 amino acids long. V dropped 4 bases and J dropped 4 bases, with 8 bases sitting between them. CDR3 residues: CAISGREYNEQFF. The CDR3 DNA reads as TGTGCCATCAGTGGCCGGGAGTACAATGAGCAGTTCTTC.

This chain links TRBV4-1 with TRBJ2-2; D gene unclear. Trimming shortened V by 2 bases and J by 0 bases, and 13 bases separated the two germline ends. The germline V gene encodes CDR1 MGHRA and CDR2 YSYEKL. The CDR3 has 17 amino acids. The CDR3 nucleotides are TGCGCCAGCAGCCAATATCTCGGTACCGCGAACACCGGGGAGCTGTTTTTT. Amino acid sequence: CASSQYLGTANTGELFF.

As DNA, the CDR3 is TGTGCCAGCAGCCTTGGACAGGGGGCCTACGAGCAGTACTTC. It encodes CASSLGQGAYEQYF. The chain is built from TRBV7-8 and TRBJ2-7, with TRBD1 identical over 10 bases. After removal of 5 bases from V and 2 bases from J, the junction contained 3 bases not matched to a gene. Germline assignment: CDR1 SGHVS and CDR2 FQNEAQ. The CDR3 has 14 residues.

This rearrangement joins TRBV4-3 to TRBJ1-2; 9 nucleotides align to TRBD1. The CDR3 consists of 13 residues. The germline gives CDR1 LGHNA, CDR2 YSLEER. V was pared by 4 bases and J by 6 bases, with 3 bases of the junction left unmatched. CDR3 protein: CASSRGQGDGYTF. The CDR3, as DNA: TGCGCCAGCAGCCGGGGACAGGGAGATGGCTACACCTTC.

The chain has TRBV27 and TRBJ1-2; unclear D gene. Germline V gives CDR1 MNHEY, CDR2 SMNVEV (reference sequence). The CDR3 runs to 14 residues. Trimming took off 7 bases at V and 4 bases at J, with 16 bases between the two ends. The CDR3 bases are TGTGCCAGCACCACCCGTGGGCAACCCTATGGCTACACCTTC. This gives the protein CASTTRGQPYGYTF.

The CDR3 DNA is TGTGCCAGCAGTGCGGGGCTATATTCACCCCTCCACTTT. It encodes CASSAGLYSPLHF. V gene TRBV27 combines with J gene TRBJ1-6; weak D call: TRBD1 (5 bases). Trimming pared 5 bases from V and 8 bases from J, leaving 10 bases between. Germline V gives CDR1 MNHEY, CDR2 SMNVEV (reference sequence). CDR3 length: 13 amino acids.

The chain has TRBV6-2 or TRBV6-3 and TRBJ2-7; D remains unclear. With 5 bases removed from V and 4 bases from J, the gap between germline ends came to 15 bases. Germline V gene sequence: CDR1 MNHEY, CDR2 SVGEGT. The CDR3 is made up of 14 amino acids. The CDR3 sequence is CASSEMYGLYEQYF. In DNA, the CDR3 is TGTGCCAGCAGTGAGATGTACGGTCTTTACGAGCAGTACTTC.

The V and J genes are TRBV2 and TRBJ2-5; 13 bases map to TRBD2. This CDR3 is built from 18 residues. Germline V lookup: CDR1 SNHLY, CDR2 FYNNEI. Trimming removed 5 bases from V and 1 base from J; junction bases left unmatched: 10. CDR3: CASSPPEGLAGSQETQYF. DNA of the CDR3: TGTGCCAGCAGTCCCCCCGAGGGACTAGCGGGGTCCCAAGAGACCCAGTACTTC.

The V call is TRBV5-5, the J call TRBJ1-1; no clear D. Trimming removed 4 bases at V and 6 bases at J, with 22 bases between. This CDR3 has 16 residues. Germline lookup yields CDR1 SGHKS and CDR2 YYEKEE (reference sequence). The CDR3 loop reads CASSILTPSIVAEAFF. The CDR3 region has the DNA TGTGCCAGCAGCATCCTGACACCCTCGATTGTAGCTGAAGCTTTCTTT.

V is TRBV27 and J is TRBJ2-7; 7 nucleotides match TRBD1. Germline assignment: CDR1 MNHEY and CDR2 SMNVEV (reference sequence). J was trimmed by 3 bases and V by 3 bases; bases with no gene match: 8. The CDR3 runs to 15 residues. The CDR3 reads CASSLGLGTDYEQYF. DNA for the CDR3: TGTGCCAGCAGTTTGGGTTTAGGGACAGACTACGAGCAGTACTTC.

The chain carries TRBV7-9 and TRBJ2-1, with D hard to call. The CDR3 is 13 amino acids. V shed 3 bases and J shed 5 bases, with 8 bases lying between them. Germline assignment: CDR1 SEHNR and CDR2 FQNEAQ (reference sequence). The CDR3 DNA sequence: TGTGCCAGCAGCTTTCTTGGCAACAATGAGCAGTTCTTC. Amino acid sequence: CASSFLGNNEQFF.

CDR3 in DNA: TGTGCCAGCAGCTTAGTAGGACAGGGGTTCGAGCAGTACTTC. It codes for CASSLVGQGFEQYF. The chain is built from TRBV7-9 and TRBJ2-7; 9 nucleotides agree with TRBD1. V shed 1 base and J 6 bases; nucleotides not matched to a gene: 4. The CDR3 has 14 amino acids. CDR1 is SEHNR and CDR2 is FQNEAQ in the germline V gene (reference sequence).

The V and J genes are TRBV11-3 and TRBJ2-5; 16 nucleotides line up with TRBD2. Germline-derived CDR1 and CDR2 are SGHNT and YENEEA. This CDR3 is 18 amino acids long. V lost 4 bases, J lost 5 bases, and 10 bases stayed unmatched. This CDR3 is CASSSGTSGGARIETQYF. DNA for the CDR3: TGTGCCAGCAGCTCCGGGACTAGCGGGGGGGCAAGGATCGAGACCCAGTACTTC.

The chain couples TRBV27 to TRBJ2-2; weak D call: TRBD2 (5 bases). The germline V gene encodes CDR1 MNHEY and CDR2 SMNVEV (reference sequence). The CDR3 loop spans 17 amino acids. V was shortened by 8 bases and J by 3 bases, with 22 bases between the two germline ends. The CDR3: CASSRTLVGRDTGELFF. CDR3 nucleotide sequence: TGTGCCAGCTCCAGGACTCTTGTGGGTAGGGACACCGGGGAGCTGTTTTTT.

The chain recombines TRBV28 with TRBJ1-4; the D gene is possibly TRBD1 (6 bases). This CDR3 has 15 residues. CDR1 and CDR2 (germline): MDHEN, SYDVKM. V was pared by 2 bases and J by 7 bases, with 14 bases between. The CDR3 loop reads CASSLPQGMAEKLFF. The CDR3 bases are TGTGCCAGCAGTTTACCACAGGGAATGGCTGAAAAACTGTTTTTT. The whole variable domain, remainder taken from reference TRBV28 and TRBJ1-4, is DVKVTQSSRYLVKRTGEKVFLECVQDMDHENMFWYRQDPGLGLRLIYFSYDVKMKEKGDIPEGYSVSREKKERFSLILESASTNQTSMYLCASSLPQGMAEKLFFGSGTQLSVL.

This rearrangement joins TRBV20-1 to TRBJ1-5; no firm D call. This CDR3 is 14 amino acids long. The V gene lost 3 bases and the J gene lost 4 bases, with 13 bases spanning the gap. Germline-derived CDR1 and CDR2 are DFQATT and SNEGSKA (reference sequence). The CDR3 loop is CSASNSLLNQPQHF. The CDR3 coding sequence is TGCAGTGCTAGTAACAGTTTACTTAATCAGCCCCAGCATTTT.

The genes are TRBV14 and TRBJ2-5; a weak D match, TRBD1 (6 bases). Germline CDR1 and CDR2: SGHDN and FVKESK. V shed 0 bases and J shed 4 bases, with 18 bases lying between them. The CDR3 sequence is 17 residues long. The CDR3 sequence: CASSQDLFGQGRETQYF. CDR3 in DNA: TGTGCCAGCAGCCAAGATCTTTTCGGGCAGGGGAGAGAGACCCAGTACTTC. Looking up the rest from reference TRBV14 and TRBJ2-5 gives the full variable domain: EAGVTQFPSHSVIEKGQTVTLRCDPISGHDNLYWYRRVMGKEIKFLLHFVKESKQDESGMPNNRFLAERTGGTYSTLKVQPAELEDSGVYFCASSQDLFGQGRETQYFGPGTRLLVL.